The source of this T cell receptor beta chain is a study of blood T cell dynamics during melanoma immunotherapy. The study's findings and limits: Clones driving repertoire changes may be melanoma-specific or general immune activation.

As regards this clone: What it recognizes is unknown.

Each bulk PBMC sample had roughly 0.35 ug DNA loaded. Some clones are missing from TCRdb's copy, which holds only in-frame ones; the method was immunoSEQ multiplex PCR. The table lists approximately 20,000 clones, about 85% of them singletons, with 7.5% to 9% in the top ten. Time point in this sample: week 3, after first cycle of checkpoint inhibitor. Sampling occurred pretreatment (T0) and at week 3 (W3), after cycle one of checkpoint blockade. No patient had earlier systemic cancer treatment, concurrent immunosuppressants, or another active cancer. CDR3 size: 14 residues. V was clipped by 4 bases and J by 0 bases, with 7 bases between them. The germline V gene has CDR1 SEHNR and CDR2 FQNEAQ (reference sequence).

The TCR sequence derives from a human donor with melanoma. The input for sequencing was blood, taken from a patient treated with checkpoint blockade. V and J are TRBV7-9 and TRBJ1-3; D gene unclear. CDR3 in amino acids: CASSSHNSGNTIYF. The CDR3 DNA follows: TGTGCCAGCAGCTCTCACAACTCTGGAAACACCATATATTTT.